Sequencing of this T cell receptor beta chain was carried out in a study of regulatory T cells in long-lasting Graves disease (dated by TCRdb to the early 2020s). For the wider study: To count as having persistent Graves' disease, a patient had to have received antithyroid drug treatment for over 5 years with TSH receptor autoantibodies remaining persistently positive. The study was registered as a clinical trial and conducted in China. On average, persistent Graves' disease patients in the clinical cohort had been on antithyroid drugs for about 10.3 years. Patients with persistent Graves' disease were compared with patients with newly diagnosed Graves' disease using TCR sequencing and RNA sequencing of peripheral blood. TCR sequencing covered 13 persistent and some 20 newly diagnosed Graves' disease patients, around 33 samples in total.

Study-level results and caveats: Persistent patients shared more public clonotypes among themselves (around 3,000) than newly diagnosed patients did (over 900). Peripheral blood alone was examined, since thyroid tissue, which constituted the primary lesion, could not be accessed. Preferential use of TRBV28, TRBJ1-2 and TRBJ2-5 was observed in persistent disease, whereas TRBV20-1 and TRBJ2-1 were favored in newly diagnosed disease. Sequencing and analysis were restricted to the TCR beta chain. Persistent Graves' disease patients showed lower TCR Shannon entropy and fewer highly expanded clones than newly diagnosed patients, suggesting clonal expansion. As a limitation, the authors acknowledged that the small sample size may reduce accuracy.

This clonotype was counted many times. The antigen it binds to is not known. Base-call qualities are not available, and no considerably larger clone is one nucleotide away. Libraries were made using multiplex PCR. Sequenced using an Illumina HiSeq 4000. iRepertoire HTBI primers and Arm-PCR amplification of CDR3 regions were used to construct TCR beta libraries. Before sequencing, the PCR products underwent gel purification. Per the authors' processing: Gene usage analysis of CDR3 amino acid clonotypes used the 50 to 70 TRBV and around 14 TRBJ segments found across samples. Filtered high-quality paired reads were merged into contigs using COPE and FqMerger. Contigs were aligned with BLAST to IMGT TRBV, TRBD and TRBJ reference genes, and CDR3 was defined per IMGT. Any clonotype with a frequency above 0.1% was classified as a highly expanded clone. Shannon entropy served as the measure of repertoire diversity, while the Gini coefficient captured V-J evenness. A clonotype found in more than one individual was treated as public. The public reads were quality trimmed at Q25 with fastp and then assembled into clones with MiXCR by TCRdb, keeping productive beta chains. Each entry merges the rows of one CDR3 protein and shows their most common DNA and genes. The V and J calls here are based on TCRdb, not the publication. The sample profile shows over 350,000 distinct CDR3 sequences; 20% of them were found once. More than 20% of the sample rests with the top ten.

The label giving this sample's time point can be read as: persistent/refractory GD, antithyroid drugs over 5 years with positive TRAb. For both TCR sequencing and RNA sequencing, RNA was extracted from PBMCs in TRIzol. Graves' disease was diagnosed according to American Thyroid Association guidelines. The patients came from an endocrinology department in Xi'an, China. Each patient gave approximately 10 milliliters of peripheral blood, collected in an EDTA anticoagulant tube. Ficoll Paque Plus density gradient separation was used to isolate PBMCs, and no further T cell sorting was done. An Agilent 2100 Bioanalyzer and agarose gel were used to check RNA quality, while a NanoDrop 2000 measured RNA concentration. There are 16 amino acids in the CDR3, from cysteine to phenylalanine inclusive. CDR3 DNA is the only sequence kept; it has 48 bases, read in frame from the first base. V is trimmed back by 6 bases and J by 1 base, and the junction contains 10 bases that no gene match accounts for.

The sequence links TRBV12-3 or TRBV12-4 to TRBJ2-5; TRBD1 matches 8 bases in the middle. Sample: peripheral blood mononuclear cells (PBMCs), taken when the disease was refractory, from a patient treated with antithyroid drugs. The sequence derives from a female donor with Graves disease. Here the CDR3 is given as CASSPTGTGVQETQYF. Read as DNA, the sequence is TGTGCCAGCAGCCCGACCGGGACAGGCGTCCAAGAGACCCAGTACTTC.